The source of this TCR beta chain is a study of identical twins. Study-level results: High-abundance cord blood beta clonotypes had fewer insertions; memory repertoires showed none. Twins' surplus sharing was weaker for beta out-of-frame sequences.

In this sample, this clonotype turned up a few times. What it recognizes is unknown. With V trimmed by 5 bases and J by 4 bases, 13 bases remained unmatched. The germline V gene encodes CDR1 LNHDA and CDR2 SQIVND (reference sequence). This CDR3 comprises 16 residues. A universal primer site was created by template switching, with the cDNA bearing unique molecular identifiers. MiXCR, run by TCRdb on the 5' RACE reads, gives a single entry per CDR3 protein. The table includes 200,000 to 300,000 distinct CDR3 sequences, roughly an eighth detected once. This same sample was also taken into another study, of yellow fever vaccine responses in identical twins. That paper notes: Twins reportedly had a vaccine T cell response that seemed partly convergent, partly personalized.

The receptor was derived from a young woman in good health. The sequenced material came from memory (CD45RO+) T cells sorted from blood. V and J are TRBV19 and TRBJ2-5, with 7 bases lining up with TRBD1. CDR3 in DNA: TGTGCCAGTAGTCCGCACGCCCAGGGGGAACTAGAGACCCAGTACTTC. Translated, it gives CASSPHAQGELETQYF.